This T cell receptor (beta chain) was found in a study of vaccination effects on CD4 cells after COVID-19. Study summary: A couple of convalescent donors provided samples 16 days and one week before vaccination.

Measured with immunoSEQ multiplex PCR; TCRdb has only the in-frame clones, and not every one. The sample shows tens of thousands of clones, just over 70% of them seen only once. Antigen-specific CD4+ T cells were expanded with viral peptide pools in the ViraFEST assay before sequencing. At the end of over 8 days of culture, CD4+ T cells were isolated. PCR-confirmed SARS-CoV-2 infection occurred in the person between March and December 2020. On both days 3 and 7, half of the culture medium was replaced with IL-2 medium. CDR3 length: 13 amino acids. Between the trimmed V and J ends, which lost 2 bases and 2 bases, there was a span of 3 bases. Of note for this clone: Its antigen is undetermined.

General observations from the study: Clones that were induced by infection or by vaccine showed marked contraction late after vaccination. Only a few convalescent patients and no early post-infection timepoints featured in the study.

The sample in question was CD4+ T cells from PBMCs cultured with a peptide pool, obtained before COVID-19 vaccination. J is TRBJ2-2 and V is TRBV12-3 or TRBV12-4; D uncertain. This TCR came from a human donor who had a prior SARS-CoV-2 infection. CDR3 in amino acids: CASSLRNTGELFF. In DNA form, the CDR3 reads TGTGCCAGCAGTTTAAGAAACACCGGGGAGCTGTTTTTT.